The clone carrying this TCR beta chain was seen repeatedly, ten times or more. These data belong to a study of CD8 T cells in ankylosing spondylitis. MiXCR was run by TCRdb on the 5' RACE reads, yielding one entry per CDR3 protein. The sample lists roughly 230,000 distinct CDR3 sequences; approximately 8% were seen once. The sequenced material came from blood, either unsorted or a sorted T cell fraction (not recorded which). The clonotype comes from a female donor with ankylosing spondylitis or in good health (not recorded which).

The CDR3 is CASSYSAFDGYTF. In DNA form, the CDR3 reads TGTGCCAGCAGTTACTCGGCGTTTGACGGCTACACCTTC. The chain is built from TRBV6-6 and TRBJ1-2; no definite D call. In germline, CDR1 is MNHNY, CDR2 SVGAGI (reference sequence). With 0 bases removed from V and 8 bases from J, the gap between germline ends came to 10 bases. CDR3 length equals 13 residues.